The 10 T cell receptor beta chains below all came from one sample that was sequenced in a study of cytomegalovirus exposure and HLA in healthy donors. Primers: 60 Vbeta forward and 13 Jbeta reverse. Method: immunoSEQ multiplex PCR; TCRdb's copy keeps in-frame clones and lacks some. The sample is made up of 150,000 to 250,000 clones, and the top ten hold around 0.7% of it. The sample taken for sequencing was PBMCs. The receptors originated from a boy younger than 18 in good health and CMV-seronegative.

V is TRBV7-2 and J is TRBJ2-1; 7 nucleotides agree with TRBD2. The CDR3 extends over 14 amino acids. CDR1 SGHTA and CDR2 FQGNSA come from the germline V gene. V gave up 5 bases and J gave up 1 base; unmatched junction bases: 2. The CDR3 reads CASSGRASYNEQFF. The CDR3, as DNA: TGTGCCAGCAGCGGGAGGGCTTCCTACAATGAGCAGTTCTTC.

This chain uses TRBV29-1 with TRBJ2-5, with D unresolved. This CDR3 comprises 12 residues. V was cut by 4 bases and J by 1 base, with 7 bases left in between. Germline CDR1 reads SQVTM; CDR2 reads ANQGSEA. In DNA form, the CDR3 reads TGCAGCGTTGGGCCCCCCCAAGAGACCCAGTACTTC. Residues: CSVGPPQETQYF.

The V gene is TRBV5-8, the J gene TRBJ2-3; TRBD2 matches 15 bases. With V trimmed by 4 bases and J by 4 bases, 7 bases remained unmatched. This CDR3 contains 17 residues. Germline lookup yields CDR1 SGHTS and CDR2 YDEGEE. This CDR3 reads CASSPGLAGGQSDTQYF. DNA for the CDR3: TGTGCCAGCAGCCCTGGACTAGCGGGGGGGCAGTCAGATACGCAGTATTTT.

The chain employs TRBV7-3 and TRBJ1-6; 8 bases align to TRBD1. Germline CDR1 is SGHTA and CDR2 is FQGTGA. This CDR3 comprises 14 residues. Germline trimming cut 5 bases from V and 10 bases from J; bases unmatched to any gene: 7. CDR3 in amino acids: CASSLGQGTSPLHF. The CDR3 region has the DNA TGTGCCAGCAGCCTCGGACAGGGAACATCACCCCTCCACTTT.

The V call is TRBV4-1, the J call TRBJ2-3; D remains unclear. The CDR3 length is 13 residues. V lost 5 bases, J lost 1 base, and 7 bases lay in between. Germline V lookup: CDR1 MGHRA, CDR2 YSYEKL. For the CDR3, the DNA is TGCGCCAGCAGCAGACGGGGCACAGATACGCAGTATTTT. It yields the protein CASSRRGTDTQYF.

The DNA of the CDR3 is TGTGCCAGCAGGCGTCCGGGGGGGCTCGACAATGAGCAGTTCTTC. Translation: CASRRPGGLDNEQFF. The V gene is TRBV11-2, the J gene TRBJ2-1; 8 bases line up with TRBD2. There are 15 residues in the CDR3. CDR1 and CDR2 (germline): SGHAT, FQNNGV. The junction had 9 bases not matched to a gene; V was cut back by 6 bases and J by 5 bases.

This sequence joins TRBV13 and TRBJ2-3; 7 nucleotides match TRBD2. Germline V CDR1 and CDR2: PRHDT, FYEKMQ (reference sequence). J gave up 3 bases and V 7 bases, and 7 bases lay outside the gene matches. CDR3 length: 14 residues. The CDR3 here is CASTISGGTDTQYF. Here the CDR3 DNA reads TGTGCCAGCACTATATCGGGGGGTACAGATACGCAGTATTTT.

The gene calls are TRBV28 and TRBJ2-1; D is perhaps TRBD2 (6 bases). CDR1 and CDR2 from the germline V gene are MDHEN and SYDVKM. Deletions cut 8 bases from V and 0 bases from J, with 20 bases between. The CDR3 has 17 residues. In nucleotides, the CDR3 is TGTGCCAGCTTAAACCCGCGGCGGGGACGCTCCTACAATGAGCAGTTCTTC. This sequence encodes CASLNPRRGRSYNEQFF.

The chain links TRBV25-1 to TRBJ2-1, with D maybe TRBD2 (7 bases). Germline lookup yields CDR1 MGHDK and CDR2 SYGVNS. Trimming removed 4 bases from V and 7 bases from J, with 20 bases in between. The CDR3 consists of 16 residues. CDR3 DNA sequence: TGTGCCAGCAGTGGTAGGGGGGGGCCTTATTTGAATGAGCAGTTCTTC. This sequence encodes CASSGRGGPYLNEQFF.

The chain carries TRBV18 and TRBJ1-1, with D unclear. The CDR3 consists of 14 residues. The germline V gene has CDR1 KGHSH and CDR2 LQKENI. Trimming took 3 bases from V and 5 from J, leaving 13 bases between them. CDR3 region: CASSPGSWETEAFF. CDR3 DNA sequence: TGTGCCAGCTCACCGGGAAGCTGGGAGACTGAAGCTTTCTTT. The variable domain in full, completed from reference TRBV18 and TRBJ1-1, reads NAGVMQNPRHLVRRRGQEARLRCSPMKGHSHVYWYRQLPEEGLKFMVYLQKENIIDESGMPKERFSAEFPKEGPSILRIQQVVRGDSAAYFCASSPGSWETEAFFGQGTRLTVV.